A selection of T cell receptor beta chains follows, all from one sample in a study of shared clonotypes between healthy human individuals. Assay used: immunoSEQ multiplex PCR; TCRdb lists only in-frame clones, some missing. Of more than 2 million clones in the sample, 85% to 95% were seen once. Material: naive CD4+ T cells sorted from blood. Source of these receptors: a man aged 18-30 years in good health. The CDR3 runs from the conserved cysteine through the conserved F or W. A D gene is named only where the DNA matches it firmly. The size entry is marked missing in some rows and otherwise reads once, few, many or a size class.

clone size: .
J gene: TRBJ2-7
D gene: TRBD2
V gene: TRBV27
CDR3 protein: CASSFGGGIYEQYF
CDR3 DNA: TGTGCCAGCAGTTTCGGCGGGGGAATCTACGAGCAGTACTTC

clone size: once
J gene: TRBJ2-1
D gene: TRBD1
V gene: TRBV4-1
CDR3 protein: CASSQMTGVSEQFF
CDR3 DNA: TGCGCCAGCAGCCAGATGACAGGGGTATCTGAGCAGTTCTTC

clone size: .
J gene: TRBJ2-5
D gene: .
V gene: TRBV7-2
CDR3 protein: CASSSLAGPGAQYF
CDR3 DNA: TGTGCCAGCAGCTCATTGGCGGGGCCGGGGGCCCAGTACTTC

clone size: .
J gene: TRBJ2-3
D gene: .
V gene: TRBV9
CDR3 protein: CASSVVGGSSTDTQYF
CDR3 DNA: TGTGCCAGCAGCGTAGTAGGCGGGTCAAGCACAGATACGCAGTATTTT

clone size: .
J gene: TRBJ2-3
D gene: .
V gene: TRBV6-6
CDR3 protein: CASSPLRTDTQYF
CDR3 DNA: TGTGCCAGCAGCCCCCTCCGCACAGATACGCAGTATTTT

clone size: .
J gene: TRBJ1-4
D gene: TRBD1
V gene: TRBV25-1
CDR3 protein: CASSDTGGFWEKLFF
CDR3 DNA: TGTGCCAGCAGTGACACAGGGGGTTTTTGGGAAAAACTGTTTTTT

clone size: .
J gene: TRBJ2-3
D gene: TRBD2
V gene: TRBV4-3
CDR3 protein: CASSQDGGRVTDTQYF
CDR3 DNA: TGCGCCAGCAGCCAAGATGGGGGGAGGGTTACAGATACGCAGTATTTT

clone size: .
J gene: TRBJ2-5
D gene: .
V gene: TRBV23-1
CDR3 protein: CASRRDVQETQYF
CDR3 DNA: TGCGCCAGCAGGCGGGACGTACAAGAGACCCAGTACTTC

clone size: .
J gene: TRBJ2-1
D gene: .
V gene: TRBV18
CDR3 protein: CASSPAWSYNEQFF
CDR3 DNA: TGTGCCAGCTCACCAGCCTGGTCCTACAATGAGCAGTTCTTC

clone size: .
J gene: TRBJ2-7
D gene: TRBD2
V gene: TRBV10-2
CDR3 protein: CASSDSSGGYEQYF
CDR3 DNA: TGCGCCAGCAGTGACTCTAGCGGGGGCTACGAGCAGTACTTC

clone size: .
J gene: TRBJ2-1
D gene: .
V gene: TRBV27
CDR3 protein: CASSLSGASEQFF
CDR3 DNA: TGTGCCAGCAGTTTATCCGGGGCAAGTGAGCAGTTCTTC

clone size: .
J gene: TRBJ1-3
D gene: .
V gene: TRBV20-1
CDR3 protein: CSAPDGNTIYF
CDR3 DNA: TGCAGTGCCCCGGATGGAAACACCATATATTTT

clone size: .
J gene: TRBJ1-2
D gene: TRBD1
V gene: TRBV19
CDR3 protein: CASVQGAGGYTF
CDR3 DNA: TGTGCCAGCGTACAGGGGGCAGGTGGCTACACCTTC

clone size: .
J gene: TRBJ1-2
D gene: TRBD1
V gene: TRBV9
CDR3 protein: CASSRNTGGGGYTF
CDR3 DNA: TGTGCCAGCAGTCGCAACACAGGGGGAGGTGGCTACACCTTC

clone size: few
J gene: TRBJ1-2
D gene: .
V gene: TRBV20-1
CDR3 protein: CSATRDGYTF
CDR3 DNA: TGCAGTGCGACCAGGGATGGCTACACCTTC

clone size: .
J gene: TRBJ1-1
D gene: .
V gene: TRBV30
CDR3 protein: CAWSYQNTEAFF
CDR3 DNA: TGTGCCTGGAGCTACCAGAACACTGAAGCTTTCTTT

clone size: .
J gene: TRBJ1-5
D gene: TRBD1
V gene: TRBV11-2
CDR3 protein: CASSRGQGINQPQHF
CDR3 DNA: TGTGCCAGCAGCCGCGGACAGGGGATAAATCAGCCCCAGCATTTT

clone size: .
J gene: TRBJ2-3
D gene: .
V gene: TRBV30
CDR3 protein: CAWSVGEGPTDTQYF
CDR3 DNA: TGTGCCTGGAGTGTCGGCGAGGGGCCCACAGATACGCAGTATTTT

clone size: .
J gene: TRBJ1-2
D gene: .
V gene: TRBV2
CDR3 protein: CASSEGRGNYGYTF
CDR3 DNA: TGTGCCAGCAGTGAAGGACGGGGTAACTATGGCTACACCTTC

clone size: .
J gene: TRBJ1-5
D gene: .
V gene: TRBV28
CDR3 protein: CASRLTGQRPQHF
CDR3 DNA: TGTGCCAGCAGACTCACGGGGCAGCGGCCCCAGCATTTT

clone size: .
J gene: TRBJ2-3
D gene: .
V gene: TRBV6-1
CDR3 protein: CASSGRQGREDTQYF
CDR3 DNA: TGTGCCAGCAGTGGGAGACAGGGGAGGGAAGATACGCAGTATTTT

clone size: .
J gene: TRBJ1-5
D gene: TRBD1
V gene: TRBV30
CDR3 protein: CAWSVRRRGFDQPQHF
CDR3 DNA: TGTGCCTGGAGTGTAAGGCGCAGGGGGTTTGATCAGCCCCAGCATTTT

clone size: .
J gene: TRBJ2-5
D gene: .
V gene: TRBV27
CDR3 protein: CASRSGSLGQETQYF
CDR3 DNA: TGTGCCAGCAGGTCGGGGTCGCTTGGGCAAGAGACCCAGTACTTC

clone size: .
J gene: TRBJ2-2
D gene: .
V gene: TRBV18
CDR3 protein: CASSASYGANTGELFF
CDR3 DNA: TGTGCCAGCTCAGCATCCTACGGAGCGAACACCGGGGAGCTGTTTTTT

clone size: .
J gene: TRBJ2-7
D gene: .
V gene: TRBV18
CDR3 protein: CASSPGDYEQYF
CDR3 DNA: TGTGCCAGCTCACCGGGAGACTACGAGCAGTACTTC

clone size: .
J gene: TRBJ2-7
D gene: TRBD1
V gene: TRBV18
CDR3 protein: CASSPFRTGDDEQYF
CDR3 DNA: TGTGCCAGCTCACCATTCAGGACAGGGGACGACGAGCAGTACTTC

clone size: .
J gene: TRBJ2-5
D gene: .
V gene: TRBV11-3
CDR3 protein: CASSLRREGLRQETQYF
CDR3 DNA: TGTGCCAGCAGCTTGCGTAGAGAGGGGTTGAGGCAAGAGACCCAGTACTTC

clone size: .
J gene: TRBJ2-5
D gene: TRBD1
V gene: TRBV5-1
CDR3 protein: CASSRGQGQETQYF
CDR3 DNA: TGCGCCAGCAGCCGGGGACAGGGGCAAGAGACCCAGTACTTC

clone size: .
J gene: TRBJ2-3
D gene: TRBD2
V gene: TRBV30
CDR3 protein: CAWSHRRLAGVSTDTQYF
CDR3 DNA: TGTGCCTGGAGTCACAGGCGGCTAGCGGGGGTTAGCACAGATACGCAGTATTTT

clone size: .
J gene: TRBJ2-5
D gene: TRBD1
V gene: TRBV7-2
CDR3 protein: CASSLDRGKETQYF
CDR3 DNA: TGTGCCAGCAGCTTGGACAGGGGGAAGGAGACCCAGTACTTC

clone size: .
J gene: TRBJ2-7
D gene: TRBD1
V gene: TRBV19
CDR3 protein: CASGGTGGHEQYF
CDR3 DNA: TGTGCCAGCGGCGGGACAGGGGGCCACGAGCAGTACTTC

clone size: .
J gene: TRBJ1-2
D gene: .
V gene: TRBV7-2
CDR3 protein: CASSSGTFVEGYTF
CDR3 DNA: TGTGCCAGCAGCTCCGGGACTTTTGTTGAGGGCTACACCTTC

clone size: .
J gene: TRBJ2-1
D gene: TRBD2
V gene: TRBV11-2
CDR3 protein: CASRGLGSGTYNEQFF
CDR3 DNA: TGTGCCAGCAGGGGGTTGGGAAGCGGGACCTACAATGAGCAGTTCTTC

clone size: .
J gene: TRBJ1-6
D gene: .
V gene: TRBV28
CDR3 protein: CATVLGQYNSPLHF
CDR3 DNA: TGTGCCACCGTCCTGGGGCAATATAATTCACCCCTCCACTTT

clone size: .
J gene: TRBJ1-2
D gene: TRBD1
V gene: TRBV28
CDR3 protein: CASSLTGQGDGYTF
CDR3 DNA: TGTGCCAGCAGTTTAACGGGACAGGGCGATGGCTACACCTTC

clone size: .
J gene: TRBJ2-7
D gene: TRBD1
V gene: TRBV18
CDR3 protein: CASSPGTGVYEQYF
CDR3 DNA: TGTGCCAGCTCACCCGGGACAGGGGTCTACGAGCAGTACTTC

clone size: .
J gene: TRBJ1-1
D gene: .
V gene: TRBV6-1
CDR3 protein: CASRRQVMNTEAFF
CDR3 DNA: TGTGCCAGCAGGAGACAGGTCATGAACACTGAAGCTTTCTTT

clone size: once
J gene: TRBJ2-1
D gene: TRBD1
V gene: TRBV28
CDR3 protein: CASSHPTRTGLNEQFF
CDR3 DNA: TGTGCCAGCAGCCATCCCACGCGGACAGGGCTCAATGAGCAGTTCTTC

clone size: once
J gene: TRBJ1-6
D gene: .
V gene: TRBV5-8
CDR3 protein: CASSPQGVDNSPLHF
CDR3 DNA: TGTGCCAGCAGCCCACAGGGCGTTGACAATTCACCCCTCCACTTT

clone size: .
J gene: TRBJ2-3
D gene: TRBD2
V gene: TRBV10-3
CDR3 protein: CATTPTSEYTDTQYF
CDR3 DNA: TGTGCCACCACACCGACTAGCGAATACACAGATACGCAGTATTTT

clone size: .
J gene: TRBJ2-5
D gene: .
V gene: TRBV2
CDR3 protein: CASSGQERETQYF
CDR3 DNA: TGTGCCAGCAGTGGACAGGAGAGGGAGACCCAGTACTTC

clone size: .
J gene: TRBJ1-2
D gene: TRBD1
V gene: TRBV2
CDR3 protein: CASRSQGAGYGYTF
CDR3 DNA: TGTGCCAGCAGGTCACAGGGGGCGGGATATGGCTACACCTTC

clone size: .
J gene: TRBJ1-3
D gene: .
V gene: TRBV28
CDR3 protein: CASSPSPGSSSGNTIYF
CDR3 DNA: TGTGCCAGCAGCCCCTCTCCGGGATCGAGCTCTGGAAACACCATATATTTT

clone size: .
J gene: TRBJ2-1
D gene: TRBD2
V gene: TRBV7-6
CDR3 protein: CASSLPLAGGGTYNEQFF
CDR3 DNA: TGTGCCAGCAGCTTACCCTTAGCGGGCGGCGGGACCTACAATGAGCAGTTCTTC

clone size: .
J gene: TRBJ2-7
D gene: TRBD2
V gene: TRBV27
CDR3 protein: CASSSGLAGALYEQYF
CDR3 DNA: TGTGCCAGCAGTTCGGGACTAGCGGGGGCCCTCTACGAGCAGTACTTC

clone size: .
J gene: TRBJ1-6
D gene: .
V gene: TRBV27
CDR3 protein: CASSLRQGGSPLHF
CDR3 DNA: TGTGCCAGCAGTTTACGGCAGGGAGGCTCACCCCTCCACTTT

clone size: .
J gene: TRBJ1-4
D gene: TRBD1
V gene: TRBV7-2
CDR3 protein: CASSLDRGNEKLFF
CDR3 DNA: TGTGCCAGCAGCTTGGACAGGGGAAATGAAAAACTGTTTTTT

clone size: few
J gene: TRBJ2-3
D gene: .
V gene: TRBV5-1
CDR3 protein: CASSLAGEDTQYF
CDR3 DNA: TGCGCCAGCAGCTTGGCGGGGGAAGATACGCAGTATTTT

clone size: .
J gene: TRBJ1-2
D gene: TRBD1
V gene: TRBV6-5
CDR3 protein: CASSTRQGANYGYTF
CDR3 DNA: TGTGCCAGCTCAACGAGGCAGGGGGCGAACTATGGCTACACCTTC

clone size: .
J gene: TRBJ2-1
D gene: TRBD2
V gene: TRBV5-4
CDR3 protein: CASSRTGTSGSSYNEQFF
CDR3 DNA: TGTGCCAGCAGTCGCACGGGGACTAGCGGGAGCTCCTACAATGAGCAGTTCTTC

clone size: .
J gene: TRBJ1-1
D gene: .
V gene: TRBV2
CDR3 protein: CASSVAQQNTEAFF
CDR3 DNA: TGTGCCAGCAGTGTCGCACAGCAGAACACTGAAGCTTTCTTT

clone size: .
J gene: TRBJ2-1
D gene: .
V gene: TRBV5-1
CDR3 protein: CASSPRSSGPYNEQFF
CDR3 DNA: TGCGCCAGCAGCCCCCGGTCAAGCGGGCCCTACAATGAGCAGTTCTTC

clone size: .
J gene: TRBJ2-2
D gene: .
V gene: TRBV2
CDR3 protein: CASKYSPNTGELFF
CDR3 DNA: TGTGCCAGCAAATACAGTCCGAACACCGGGGAGCTGTTTTTT

clone size: .
J gene: TRBJ2-5
D gene: TRBD1
V gene: TRBV6-5
CDR3 protein: CASSTQGEETQYF
CDR3 DNA: TGTGCCAGCAGTACACAGGGGGAAGAGACCCAGTACTTC

clone size: .
J gene: TRBJ2-4
D gene: .
V gene: TRBV14
CDR3 protein: CASSQDSYPLDIIQYF
CDR3 DNA: TGTGCCAGCAGCCAAGATAGTTACCCCCTGGACATCATTCAGTACTTC

clone size: .
J gene: TRBJ1-1
D gene: .
V gene: TRBV28
CDR3 protein: CASTWEGKAFF
CDR3 DNA: TGTGCCAGCACCTGGGAGGGTAAAGCTTTCTTT

clone size: .
J gene: TRBJ1-2
D gene: TRBD1
V gene: TRBV2
CDR3 protein: CASSLTGGAGYNYGYTF
CDR3 DNA: TGTGCCAGCAGTTTGACAGGGGGCGCCGGTTATAACTATGGCTACACCTTC